Below, 23 T cell receptor beta chains from the same sample are listed, as sequenced in a study of shared clonotypes between healthy human individuals. It was CD45RO-negative cells, positively selected for CCR7, that made up naive CD8 cells, with terminally differentiated effector memory CD45RA+ cells excluded. The protocol was immunoSEQ multiplex PCR, while the TCRdb copy is restricted to in-frame clones and leaves out a portion. The profile shows some 2.1 million clones, roughly 94% of them singletons. Sample: naive CD8+ T cells sorted from blood. The receptors stem from a man between 18 and 29 years old in good health.

The chain couples TRBV5-8 to TRBJ1-5, with D perhaps matching TRBD1 (5 bases). From germline, CDR1 is SGHTS and CDR2 YDEGEE. The CDR3 totals 15 residues. Trimming removed 4 bases at V and 6 bases at J, with 17 bases between. The CDR3 DNA reads as TGTGCCAGCAGCCCGACCCCGGGTACAGGTCAGCCCCAGCATTTT. This translates into CASSPTPGTGQPQHF.

In DNA form, the CDR3 reads TGTGCCAGCAGTGAAGGGACTAGTAGACCGACGGATACGCAGTATTTT. It is translated as CASSEGTSRPTDTQYF. The chain employs TRBV6-1 and TRBJ2-3, with TRBD2 matching 7 bases. The CDR3 loop spans 16 amino acids. Germline CDR1 reads MNHNS; CDR2 reads SASEGT. With 1 base clipped from V and 6 bases from J, the junction kept 10 bases outside the gene matches.

The chain couples TRBV2 to TRBJ2-6; D gene unclear. V shed 1 base and J shed 1 base, with 8 bases lying between them. Germline CDR1 and CDR2: SNHLY and FYNNEI. This CDR3 spans 16 amino acids. CDR3 nucleotides: TGTGCCAGCAGTGAAGGCCCCCCTTCTGGGGCCAACGTCCTGACTTTC. Translated: CASSEGPPSGANVLTF.

The rearrangement uses TRBV5-1 and TRBJ1-6, with 9 nucleotides matching TRBD1. The V gene end was trimmed by 3 bases and the J gene end by 9 bases; junction bases not matched to a gene: 7. Looked up from germline, CDR1 is SGHRS and CDR2 is YFSETQ. CDR3 length: 15 amino acids. CDR3 amino acids: CASSWGTGQSSPLHF. CDR3 DNA: TGCGCCAGCAGCTGGGGGACAGGGCAGAGTTCACCCCTCCACTTT.

The V gene is TRBV5-6, the J gene TRBJ1-2, with D uncertain. The V gene's germline CDR1 is SGHDT and CDR2 YYEEEE. This CDR3 spans 14 amino acids. V was trimmed by 5 bases and J by 5 bases, leaving 16 bases between them. The CDR3 is CASRTWGSPYGYTF. CDR3 DNA sequence: TGTGCCAGCAGAACTTGGGGTTCCCCTTATGGCTACACCTTC. Full variable domain (outside the CDR3, taken from reference TRBV5-6 and TRBJ1-2): DAGVTQSPTHLIKTRGQQVTLRCSPKSGHDTVSWYQQALGQGPQFIFQYYEEEERQRGNFPDRFSGHQFPNYSSELNVNALLLGDSALYLCASRTWGSPYGYTFGSGTRLTVV.

About this clone itself: The same CDR3 arises from other DNA sequences in this sample as well. The V call is TRBV11-2, the J call TRBJ2-7, with 7 positions matching TRBD1. The CDR3 is 13 amino acids. V lost 4 bases and J lost 3; bases outside the gene matches: 3. Germline V gene sequence: CDR1 SGHAT, CDR2 FQNNGV. CDR3 coding DNA: TGTGCCAGCAGCTCGGGACAGAGCTACGAGCAGTACTTC. Amino acid sequence: CASSSGQSYEQYF.

The gene calls are TRBV5-6 and TRBJ2-7, with D possibly being TRBD1 (5 bases). Germline V lookup: CDR1 SGHDT, CDR2 YYEEEE. CDR3 length: 12 residues. V dropped 5 bases and J dropped 6 bases, with 12 bases sitting between them. The CDR3 sequence is CASSQDNGEQYF. The CDR3 region has the DNA TGTGCCAGCAGTCAGGACAACGGCGAGCAGTACTTC.

As to this clone: This same CDR3 is encoded by further DNA sequences in the sample. V is TRBV19 and J is TRBJ2-7; D possibly corresponds to TRBD2 (5 bases). In germline, CDR1 is LNHDA, CDR2 SQIVND (reference sequence). Trimming left V 4 bases short and J 5 bases short, with 6 bases between. This CDR3 region has 11 residues. The DNA of the CDR3 is TGTGCCAGTAGTAACGGGAACGAGCAGTACTTC. This encodes CASSNGNEQYF.

This clone showed up just once. The chain has TRBV28 and TRBJ2-5; perhaps D is TRBD1 or TRBD2 (5 bases each). The CDR3 contains 13 residues. Germline-derived CDR1 and CDR2 are MDHEN and SYDVKM. The V and J ends lost 4 bases and 7 bases respectively, with 13 bases between them. CDR3 sequence reads: CASSSELRGTQYF. The DNA for the CDR3 is TGTGCCAGCAGTTCCGAGCTGAGGGGGACCCAGTACTTC. The entire variable domain, with the rest obtained from reference TRBV28 and TRBJ2-5, is as follows: DVKVTQSSRYLVKRTGEKVFLECVQDMDHENMFWYRQDPGLGLRLIYFSYDVKMKEKGDIPEGYSVSREKKERFSLILESASTNQTSMYLCASSSELRGTQYFGPGTRLLVL.

The chain uses TRBV12-5 and TRBJ1-1; D gene ambiguous. Deletions cut 3 bases from V and 9 bases from J, with 14 bases between. Germline CDR1 reads LGHNT; CDR2 reads FRNRAP. This CDR3 has 13 residues. This chain's CDR3 is CASGLGLGLQAFF. CDR3 bases: TGTGCTAGTGGTTTAGGACTGGGCCTACAAGCTTTCTTT.

V is TRBV29-1 and J is TRBJ1-1; D is unresolved. Between the trimmed V and J ends, which lost 5 bases and 10 bases, there was a span of 17 bases. CDR3 length: 12 residues. Per germline, CDR1 SQVTM and CDR2 ANQGSEA. The CDR3 region has the DNA TGCAGCGTTCCCGGGGTTAAGGGTATAGCTTTCTTT. It specifies CSVPGVKGIAFF.

CDR3 protein: CASSHLEGSTEAFF. Here the CDR3 DNA reads TGCGCCAGCAGCCACCTCGAGGGGAGCACTGAAGCTTTCTTT. This sequence joins TRBV4-1 and TRBJ1-1; D might be TRBD1 (5 bases). V lost 3 bases, J lost 4 bases, and 12 bases lay in between. The CDR3 spans 14 residues. From germline, CDR1 is MGHRA and CDR2 YSYEKL.

The V gene is TRBV27, the J gene TRBJ2-5; D uncertain. With the DNA end fitting TRBJ2-7 better, the J assignment may be wrong. From germline, CDR1 is MNHEY and CDR2 SMNVEV (reference sequence). This CDR3 has 16 amino acids. This CDR3 is CASSLSIRPKPYEQYF. The CDR3 DNA follows: TGTGCCAGCAGTTTATCGATAAGGCCCAAGCCCTACGAGCAGTACTTC.

The chain couples TRBV14 to TRBJ2-5, with a possible D match to TRBD2 (5 bases). The germline V gene has CDR1 SGHDN and CDR2 FVKESK. Trimming pared 0 bases from V and 3 bases from J, leaving 14 bases between. The length of the CDR3 is 16 residues. CDR3 nucleotide sequence: TGTGCCAGCAGCCAAGAAAGCTGGCGGGTCGAAGAGACCCAGTACTTC. As protein: CASSQESWRVEETQYF.

The rearrangement joins TRBV6-5 to TRBJ2-7, with TRBD1 as a possible D gene (6 bases). The V and J ends lost 8 bases and 2 bases respectively, with 10 bases between them. Per germline, CDR1 MNHEY and CDR2 SVGAGI. The CDR3 has 12 amino acids. The CDR3 spells CASRGQTYEQYF. CDR3 DNA sequence: TGTGCCAGCCGCGGACAGACCTACGAGCAGTACTTC.

This sequence joins TRBV27 and TRBJ1-6, with 9 bases lining up with TRBD1. The CDR3 is made up of 16 amino acids. Germline V gene lookup returns CDR1 MNHEY and CDR2 SMNVEV (reference sequence). Trimming at V came to 0 bases and at J to 7 bases, leaving 4 bases not matched to a gene. Written as DNA, the CDR3 is TGTGCCAGCAGTTTATCCCCGGGACAGGGCAATTCACCCCTCCACTTT. It yields the protein CASSLSPGQGNSPLHF.

This chain joins TRBV28 and TRBJ1-1; D ambiguous. Deletions cut 2 bases from V and 7 bases from J, with 5 bases between. The CDR3 totals 11 residues. From germline, CDR1 is MDHEN and CDR2 SYDVKM. The CDR3 sequence is CASSLGSEAFF. In nucleotides, the CDR3 is TGTGCCAGCAGTTTAGGCAGTGAAGCTTTCTTT.

The J gene is TRBJ2-1, the V gene TRBV4-2; TRBD2 is a possible D gene (6 bases). With 0 bases removed from V and 10 bases from J, the gap between germline ends came to 22 bases. The germline CDR1 and CDR2 sequences are LGHNA and YNFKEQ. The CDR3 spans 17 residues. CDR3 sequence reads: CASSQDPPDERAMEQFF. In DNA, the CDR3 is TGTGCCAGCAGCCAAGACCCCCCGGATGAGCGGGCAATGGAGCAGTTCTTC.

The chain combines TRBV5-5 with TRBJ2-7; 7 bases match TRBD1. The CDR3 is made up of 14 amino acids. Germline lookup yields CDR1 SGHKS and CDR2 YYEKEE (reference sequence). Trimming removed 4 bases from V and 3 bases from J; junction bases left unmatched: 7. The CDR3 DNA sequence: TGTGCCAGCAGCACGTGGACAGGATACTACGAGCAGTACTTC. Protein: CASSTWTGYYEQYF.

On this clone itself: This sample also contains other DNA sequences that code for the same CDR3. This chain connects TRBV9 to TRBJ2-7; 14 positions match TRBD2. Per the germline V gene, CDR1 is SGDLS and CDR2 is YYNGEE. The CDR3 is made up of 15 amino acids. J was trimmed by 5 bases and V by 0 bases; bases with no gene match: 1. CDR3 protein: CASSVAGLAGDEQYF. Written as DNA, the CDR3 is TGTGCCAGCAGCGTAGCGGGACTAGCGGGAGACGAGCAGTACTTC.

The chain recombines TRBV29-1 with TRBJ1-2; 7 bases are a match to TRBD1. With V trimmed by 6 bases and J by 8 bases, 12 bases remained unmatched. The CDR3 contains 13 residues. Germline CDR1 and CDR2: SQVTM and ANQGSEA. The CDR3: CSVTRGDREGYTF. DNA for the CDR3: TGCAGCGTCACAAGGGGGGACAGAGAGGGCTACACCTTC.

Points on this clone: In the same sample, other DNA sequences code for this CDR3. The rearrangement links TRBV5-1 to TRBJ2-7; D is possibly TRBD2 (6 bases). CDR1 SGHRS and CDR2 YFSETQ come from the germline V gene. The CDR3 contains 15 residues. With 0 bases removed from V and 0 bases from J, the gap between germline ends came to 10 bases. CDR3 bases: TGCGCCAGCAGCTTGGATCAGGGACTCTCCTACGAGCAGTACTTC. Translating it yields CASSLDQGLSYEQYF.

Remarks on this clone: This sample also contains other DNA sequences that code for the same CDR3. The chain joins TRBV5-1 to TRBJ2-7; D is unclear. The V and J ends lost 4 bases and 1 base respectively, with 12 bases between them. Germline CDR1 reads SGHRS; CDR2 reads YFSETQ. CDR3 size: 14 residues. Here the CDR3 reads CASSLDGYSYEQYF. Here the CDR3 DNA reads TGCGCCAGCAGCCTCGACGGTTATTCCTACGAGCAGTACTTC.